These 8 T cell receptor beta chains share one sample of origin, sequenced in a study of molecular identifiers for immune sequencing clone quantification. TCRdb re-called the PCR reads through MiXCR, storing one row per CDR3 protein. The table shows a few hundred thousand distinct CDR3 sequences, with under 25% occurring only once. The sample comprised naive CD8+ T cells from blood, with Jurkat cell RNA spiked in. Subset reported: FACS-sorted CD8+CD4-CCR7+CD45RA+ naive T cells. These receptors were collected from a human donor in good health. Some libraries in this study had Jurkat cell RNA spiked in.

Remarks on this clonotype: This could be a read error, since a much larger clone is one nucleotide away. This chain uses TRBV5-1 with TRBJ2-6; a weak D match, TRBD1 (5 bases). The germline V gene encodes CDR1 SGHRS and CDR2 YFSETQ. The CDR3 sequence is 15 residues long. CDR3 sequence reads: CASSLVGLWANVLPF. The CDR3 bases are TGCGCCAGCAGCTTGGTGGGGCTCTGGGCCAACGTCCTGCCTTTC.

A single count supports this clonotype. The chain carries TRBV3-1 and TRBJ2-5; D gene ambiguous. Between the trimmed V and J ends, which lost 4 bases and 5 bases, there was a span of 11 bases. This CDR3 contains 13 residues. From germline, CDR1 is LGHDT and CDR2 YNNKEL (reference sequence). CDR3 DNA sequence: TGTGCCAGCAGCCGAGTTTCTGGGGAGACCCAGTACTTC. Residues: CASSRVSGETQYF.

In its sample, this clonotype was seen a few times. The chain uses TRBV4-3 and TRBJ2-7; a weak D match, TRBD1 (7 bases). Trimming shortened V by 1 base and J by 3 bases, and 22 bases separated the two germline ends. Germline CDR1 is LGHNA and CDR2 is YSLEER. The CDR3 has 18 residues. The CDR3 DNA sequence: TGCGCCAGCAGCCAAGCTCACGGCAGGGGGGCGATGATCTACGAGCAGTACTTC. As protein: CASSQAHGRGAMIYEQYF.

At least ten counts were recorded for this clonotype. The CDR3 nucleotides are TGCGCCAGCAGCTTGGGACTAGCGGGAGGGCCGCCCGGGGAGCTGTTTTTT. Translated: CASSLGLAGGPPGELFF. This sequence joins TRBV5-1 and TRBJ2-2, with 14 bases identical to TRBD2. The CDR3 runs 17 residues. CDR1 is SGHRS, CDR2 YFSETQ, per germline. The trim removed 0 bases at V and 6 bases at J, leaving 4 bases unmatched. The entire variable domain, with the rest obtained from reference TRBV5-1 and TRBJ2-2, is as follows: KAGVTQTPRYLIKTRGQQVTLSCSPISGHRSVSWYQQTPGQGLQFLFEYFSETQRNKGNFPGRFSGRQFSNSRSEMNVSTLELGDSALYLCASSLGLAGGPPGELFFGEGSRLTVL.

This clonotype was seen once. A much more abundant neighbour one base away suggests this may be a read error. As DNA, the CDR3 is TGCAGCGTTGTAGGACATTCGAACACCGGGGGGCTGTTTTTT. Protein: CSVVGHSNTGGLFF. V and J are TRBV29-1 and TRBJ2-2, with D perhaps TRBD2 (6 bases). Looked up from germline, CDR1 is SQVTM and CDR2 is ANQGSEA. CDR3 length: 14 amino acids.

The table lists this clonotype with many counts. V is TRBV27 and J is TRBJ1-5; the D is unclear. V was trimmed by 6 bases and J by 4 bases, leaving 10 bases between them. This CDR3 comprises 13 residues. CDR1 MNHEY and CDR2 SMNVEV come from the germline V gene (reference sequence). The CDR3 nucleotides are TGTGCCAGCAGCCAGTCGGCTAATCAGCCCCAGCATTTT. Translating gives CASSQSANQPQHF.

This clonotype appeared a few times. The chain employs TRBV10-3 and TRBJ2-7; 7 nucleotides match TRBD1. After removal of 3 bases from V and 2 bases from J, the junction contained 7 bases not matched to a gene. The CDR3 covers 15 residues. Germline assignment: CDR1 ENHRY and CDR2 SYGVKD. The CDR3 DNA reads as TGTGCCATCAGTGACGCCCGGGACAGAGCCTACGAGCAGTACTTC. Translating gives CAISDARDRAYEQYF.

V is TRBV6-5 and J is TRBJ1-5, with D unclear. CDR1 is MNHEY, CDR2 SVGAGI, per germline. The V and J ends lost 2 bases and 1 base respectively, with 6 bases between them. The CDR3 length is 14 residues. CDR3 in DNA: TGTGCCAGCAGTTACGGGCAGAGCAATCAGCCCCAGCATTTT. This encodes CASSYGQSNQPQHF.